This TCR beta chain appears in the sequencing data of a study of response to subunit inactivated influenza vaccine. Losses at the gene ends were 1 base for V and 4 bases for J; bases not matched to a gene: 5. Per the germline V gene, CDR1 is DFQATT and CDR2 is SNEGSKA (reference sequence). The CDR3 sequence is 14 residues long. MiXCR was run by TCRdb on the RT-PCR reads, yielding one entry per CDR3 protein. Among about 500,000 distinct CDR3 sequences, about an eighth were seen once, and the ten largest hold under 15%. This clonotype came up many times. The V call is TRBV20-1, the J call TRBJ2-3; 7 nucleotides match TRBD1. The source is a man aged 45 to 65 who received an inactivated influenza vaccine. This material consisted of PBMCs from blood, taken roughly 46 days after vaccination. The DNA of the CDR3 is TGCAGTGCTAGAGCCGGGACAGTTGCAGATACGCAGTATTTT. Encoded protein: CSARAGTVADTQYF.